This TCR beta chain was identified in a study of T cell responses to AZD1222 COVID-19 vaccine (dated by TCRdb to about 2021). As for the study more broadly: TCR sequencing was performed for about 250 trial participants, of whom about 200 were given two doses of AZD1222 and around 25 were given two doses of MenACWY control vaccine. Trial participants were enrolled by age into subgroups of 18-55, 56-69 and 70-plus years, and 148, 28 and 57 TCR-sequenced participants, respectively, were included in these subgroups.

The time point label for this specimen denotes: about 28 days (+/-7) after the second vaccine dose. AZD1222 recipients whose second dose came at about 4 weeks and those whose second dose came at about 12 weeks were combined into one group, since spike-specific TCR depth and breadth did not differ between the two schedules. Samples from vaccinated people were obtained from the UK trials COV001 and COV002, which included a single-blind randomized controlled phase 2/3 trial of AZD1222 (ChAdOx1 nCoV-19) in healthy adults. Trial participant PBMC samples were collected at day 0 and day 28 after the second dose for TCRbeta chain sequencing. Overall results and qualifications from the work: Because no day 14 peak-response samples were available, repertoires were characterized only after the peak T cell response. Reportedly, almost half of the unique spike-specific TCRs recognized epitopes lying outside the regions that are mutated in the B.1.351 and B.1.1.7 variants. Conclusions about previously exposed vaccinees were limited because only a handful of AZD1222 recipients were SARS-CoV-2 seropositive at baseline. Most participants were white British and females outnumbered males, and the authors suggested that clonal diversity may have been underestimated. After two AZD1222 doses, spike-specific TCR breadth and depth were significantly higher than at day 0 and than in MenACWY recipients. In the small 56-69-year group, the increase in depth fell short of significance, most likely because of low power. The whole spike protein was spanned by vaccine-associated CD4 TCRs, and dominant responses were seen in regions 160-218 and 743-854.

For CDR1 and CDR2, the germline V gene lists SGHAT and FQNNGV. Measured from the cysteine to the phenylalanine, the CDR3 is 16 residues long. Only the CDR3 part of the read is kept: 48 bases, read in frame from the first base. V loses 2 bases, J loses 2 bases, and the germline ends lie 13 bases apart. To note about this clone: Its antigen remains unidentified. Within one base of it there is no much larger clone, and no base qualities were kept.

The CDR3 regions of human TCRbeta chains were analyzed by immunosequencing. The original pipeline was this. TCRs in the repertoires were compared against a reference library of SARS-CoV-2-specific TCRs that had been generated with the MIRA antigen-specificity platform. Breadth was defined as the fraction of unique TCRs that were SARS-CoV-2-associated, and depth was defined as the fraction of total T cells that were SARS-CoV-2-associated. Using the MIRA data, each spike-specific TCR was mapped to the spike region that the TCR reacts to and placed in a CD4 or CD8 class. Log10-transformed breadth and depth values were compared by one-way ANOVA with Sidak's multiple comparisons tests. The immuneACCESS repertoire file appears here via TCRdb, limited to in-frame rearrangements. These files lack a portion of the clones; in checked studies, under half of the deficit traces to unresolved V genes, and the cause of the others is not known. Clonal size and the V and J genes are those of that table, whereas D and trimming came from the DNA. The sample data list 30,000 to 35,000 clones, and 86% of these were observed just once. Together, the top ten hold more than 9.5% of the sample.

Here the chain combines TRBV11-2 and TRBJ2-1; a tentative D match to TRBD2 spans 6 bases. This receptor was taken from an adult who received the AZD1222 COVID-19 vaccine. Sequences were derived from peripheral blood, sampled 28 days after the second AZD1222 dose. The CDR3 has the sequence CASSLWTGATYNEQFF. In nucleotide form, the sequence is TGTGCCAGCAGCTTATGGACGGGAGCAACCTACAATGAGCAGTTCTTC.